This T cell receptor (beta chain) was found in a study of T cell responses to AZD1222 COVID-19 vaccine. As concerns this clone: As yet, its antigen is unknown.

TCRdb's table, derived via immunoSEQ multiplex PCR, lists solely in-frame clones and lacks some. The sample shows around 150,000 clones, around 94% of them seen only once. Trimming removed 0 bases from V and 6 bases from J, with 12 bases in between. The CDR3 runs 13 residues. CDR1 and CDR2 from the germline V gene are GTSNPN and SVGIG (reference sequence). Study observations and caveats: Spike as a whole was targeted by vaccine-associated CD4 TCRs, dominant at 160-218 and 743-854. Nearly half of the spike-specific TCRs reportedly recognize variant regions that carry no mutations.

The clonotype originates from an adult who received the AZD1222 COVID-19 vaccine. V usage is TRBV30 and J usage is TRBJ2-7; D is ambiguous. This specimen was peripheral blood, taken 28 days after the second AZD1222 dose. CDR3 DNA: TGTGCCTGGAGTGTCGGTAGAACTTTCGAGCAGTACTTC. It specifies CAWSVGRTFEQYF.